The entry below describes one T cell receptor (beta chain). This clone has a handful of counts. Its antigen is currently not known. No base qualities exist here, and no much larger clone lies one base off it. This sample is drawn from a study of T cell clonotyping in hematopoietic cell transplantation (dated by TCRdb to about 2021). Looking at the study overall: Pretransplant samples from recipients were collected after cytoreduction. A total of some 130 blood samples were collected in the study from a few dozen consecutive transplant recipients and their related donors. Recruitment of patients ran from late 2015 to early 2017, and follow-up continued until late 2020 or until death. The research as a whole found: Broader TCR repertoire diversity after transplant was predicted by Inverse Simpson Index values from donors and from recipients before transplant. Only a small fraction of recipient repertoires overlapped donor repertoires, with over 95% appearing de novo at the given depth. After transplant, TCR diversity in recipients dropped, and pathologically expanded clonotypes increased progressively from day 30 to day 180. The sample size was limited, and CD4 and CD8 repertoire contributions could not be separated because cells were not sorted.

The intended sense of this specimen's time point label: recipient sample about 28 days before transplant, after cytoreduction. Blood from recipients was drawn about 28 days before transplant and again at days 30, 100 and 180 after transplant. Nuclei Lysis Solution was used to extract genomic DNA from fresh or cryopreserved unfractionated peripheral blood mononuclear cells. CDR1 is given as MNHEY and CDR2 as SVGAGI, both from the germline V gene. The CDR3, cysteine through phenylalanine, is 14 amino acids long. The only DNA kept is the CDR3, 42 bases in frame from the first base. V was cut back by 5 bases and J by 3 bases, leaving a gap of 11 bases between them. The immunoSEQ assay, a bias-controlled multiplex PCR using V- and J-specific primers, was used to amplify TCR beta CDR3 regions from genomic DNA. A proprietary barcode and Illumina adapter sequences were added to the CDR3 amplicons in a second PCR step. An Illumina MiSeq instrument was used for sequencing of the CDR3 libraries. In the source study's methods: Export and quality control were handled in immunoSEQ Analyzer 3.0, while downstream analyses relied on R Bioconductor and Immunarch. Repertoire metrics were calculated using only productive rearrangements within the normalized downsampled data set. In the normalized cohort, a clonotype counted as pathologically expanded if the clonotype was larger than 5 templates. The Inverse Simpson Index served as the measure of repertoire diversity. To capture all clonotypes, the CMV-specificity analyses were run on the non-normalized data set. TCRdb provides this immuneACCESS table in a form limited to in-frame rearrangements. Some clones are lacking; in checked studies, under half of them reflect an unresolved V gene, and why the rest are absent is not known. The DNA was the basis for D and trimming; V, J and clone size are from that table. This sample lists about 69,000 clones; almost 97% were detected once. The top ten clones comprise around 1.7% of the sample.

The TCR sequence derives from a woman between 50 and 59 years old with acute myeloid leukemia. Some clones in this sample may be carry-over from other donors' samples. The chain joins TRBV6-5 to TRBJ1-5; the best D guess is TRBD1, with 5 bases matching. The sample was peripheral blood mononuclear cells, taken before stem cell transplant. The nucleotides read TGTGCCAGCAGTACCAGGGTGGACAATCAGCCCCAGCATTTT. It translates to CASSTRVDNQPQHF.